What follows are 18 T cell receptor beta chains derived from one specimen sequenced in a study of blood T cell repertoires in COVID-19. Libraries were prepared by immunoSEQ multiplex PCR; TCRdb keeps only in-frame clonotypes and omits some of them. The table lists some 300,000 clones, around four fifths of them singletons. The sample taken for sequencing was peripheral blood. The origin of the receptors is a woman in her 50s with active or convalescent COVID-19.

The chain is built from TRBV27 and TRBJ1-2; D unresolved. V lost 6 bases to trimming and J lost 8 bases, with 19 bases between them. The CDR3 is 14 amino acids. CDR1 and CDR2 (germline): MNHEY, SMNVEV (reference sequence). This chain's CDR3 is CASSRGMALWGYTF. As DNA, the CDR3 is TGTGCCAGCAGCCGCGGGATGGCTCTATGGGGCTACACCTTC.

The genes are TRBV5-4 and TRBJ1-1; D remains ambiguous. Trimming pared 0 bases from V and 2 bases from J, leaving 17 bases between. CDR1 SGHNT and CDR2 YYREEE come from the germline V gene (reference sequence). This CDR3 comprises 17 residues. This CDR3 is CASSLGAGKLYNTEAFF. The CDR3 bases are TGTGCCAGCAGCTTGGGTGCGGGAAAACTTTATAACACTGAAGCTTTCTTT.

This clone has more than one count but fewer than ten. CDR3 DNA sequence: TGCGCCAGCAGCAAACAGCCGACTAGCGGGAGGTCGGCTGAGCAGTTCTTC. This translates into CASSKQPTSGRSAEQFF. The V gene is TRBV5-1, the J gene TRBJ2-1; TRBD2 matches 13 bases. This CDR3 is built from 17 residues. V gave up 4 bases and J gave up 9 bases; unmatched junction bases: 13. Germline CDR1 is SGHRS and CDR2 is YFSETQ.

The chain links TRBV6-5 to TRBJ1-2; perhaps TRBD1 as D (5 bases). This CDR3 is built from 14 residues. Germline V gene sequence: CDR1 MNHEY, CDR2 SVGAGI. V dropped 4 bases and J dropped 5 bases, with 14 bases sitting between them. CDR3 coding DNA: TGTGCCAGCAGTTTCGGGGGGACGGAATATGGCTACACCTTC. Amino acids: CASSFGGTEYGYTF.

The V gene is TRBV11-1, the J gene TRBJ2-6, with D unresolved. Germline values: CDR1 SGHAT, CDR2 FQDESV (reference sequence). Trimming removed 5 bases from V and 2 bases from J, with 13 bases in between. The CDR3 is 16 residues long. This CDR3 reads CASSPGGAAGANVLTF. CDR3 bases: TGTGCCAGCAGCCCCGGCGGAGCAGCTGGGGCCAACGTCCTGACTTTC.

The rearrangement joins TRBV12-5 to TRBJ1-3; no clear D. This CDR3 contains 15 residues. Germline lookup yields CDR1 LGHNT and CDR2 FRNRAP. Trimming stripped 1 base from V and 0 bases from J, with 7 bases between. CDR3 coding DNA: TGTGCTAGTGGTTTGGGCGAATTCTCTGGAAACACCATATATTTT. This gives the protein CASGLGEFSGNTIYF.

This clone was seen only once. J is TRBJ1-6 and V is TRBV6-5; perhaps TRBD1 as D (5 bases). The CDR3 is 15 amino acids. Germline V gene data show CDR1 as MNHEY and CDR2 as SVGAGI. V dropped 6 bases and J dropped 7 bases, with 16 bases sitting between them. The DNA for the CDR3 is TGTGCCAGCAGGACAGACATCAGCCCCAATTCACCCCTCCACTTT. Translated: CASRTDISPNSPLHF.

This clone was seen a single time. This chain links TRBV4-1 with TRBJ2-1; D ambiguous. Germline V gene data show CDR1 as MGHRA and CDR2 as YSYEKL. The CDR3 runs to 18 residues. The V end lost 1 base, the J end lost 0 bases, and 16 bases lay between the germline ends. The CDR3 reads CASSQAGVALSSYNEQFF. Written as DNA, the CDR3 is TGCGCCAGCAGCCAAGCTGGAGTCGCCCTTAGCTCCTACAATGAGCAGTTCTTC.

The chain's CDR3 is CASSRLAGGDEQYF. In nucleotides, the CDR3 is TGTGCCAGCAGCCGTCTAGCGGGAGGGGACGAGCAGTACTTC. This chain joins TRBV5-6 and TRBJ2-7; 12 nucleotides match TRBD2. Trimming cost V 4 bases and J 5 bases; bases outside gene matches: 4. The CDR3 spans 14 residues. The germline V gene has CDR1 SGHDT and CDR2 YYEEEE.

The J gene is TRBJ2-1, the V gene TRBV20-1; no definite D call. This CDR3 has 11 amino acids. Per the germline V gene, CDR1 is DFQATT and CDR2 is SNEGSKA (reference sequence). Trimming removed 6 bases from V and 9 bases from J, with 12 bases in between. The CDR3 protein is CSAHPLSEQFF. The CDR3 nucleotides are TGCAGTGCCCACCCCCTTAGTGAGCAGTTCTTC.

This chain joins TRBV5-1 and TRBJ2-1, with 7 nucleotides matching TRBD2. J was trimmed by 5 bases and V by 0 bases; bases with no gene match: 8. Per the germline V gene, CDR1 is SGHRS and CDR2 is YFSETQ. The CDR3 covers 16 residues. The CDR3 loop reads CASSLAPAGTNNEQFF. The CDR3 bases are TGCGCCAGCAGCTTGGCCCCAGCGGGGACTAACAATGAGCAGTTCTTC.

The DNA for the CDR3 is TGTGCCAGCAGCGCGGGGACAGGCTATGGCTACACCTTC. It translates to CASSAGTGYGYTF. This chain uses TRBV7-3 with TRBJ1-2; 8 positions match TRBD1. This CDR3 has 13 residues. CDR1 and CDR2 from the germline V gene are SGHTA and FQGTGA. Trimming removed 5 bases from V and 4 bases from J; junction bases left unmatched: 3.

J is TRBJ2-7 and V is TRBV28, with 10 bases identical to TRBD2. The CDR3 runs to 14 residues. The V gene end was trimmed by 2 bases and the J gene end by 6 bases; junction bases not matched to a gene: 4. Germline CDR1 is MDHEN and CDR2 is SYDVKM. CDR3 DNA: TGTGCCAGCAGTTTAGGTACTAGCGGGGCCGAGCAGTACTTC. Protein: CASSLGTSGAEQYF. The full variable domain, in which reference TRBV28 and TRBJ2-7 provide the parts outside the CDR3, is DVKVTQSSRYLVKRTGEKVFLECVQDMDHENMFWYRQDPGLGLRLIYFSYDVKMKEKGDIPEGYSVSREKKERFSLILESASTNQTSMYLCASSLGTSGAEQYFGPGTRLTVT.

This chain links TRBV7-9 with TRBJ2-5; tentative D call: TRBD2 (5 bases). V was pared by 10 bases and J by 4 bases, with 19 bases between. The CDR3 covers 14 residues. Per the germline V gene, CDR1 is SEHNR and CDR2 is FQNEAQ (reference sequence). The CDR3 region is CANPTHGDGETQYF. CDR3 nucleotide sequence: TGTGCCAACCCGACTCACGGGGATGGAGAGACCCAGTACTTC.

The CDR3 nucleotides read TGTGCCAGCAGCATAGACAGTATGAACACTGAAGCTTTCTTT. It specifies CASSIDSMNTEAFF. This rearrangement joins TRBV6-6 to TRBJ1-1; a weak D match, TRBD1 (5 bases). Between the trimmed V and J ends, which lost 6 bases and 0 bases, there was a span of 11 bases. CDR3 length equals 14 residues. The V gene's germline CDR1 is MNHNY and CDR2 SVGAGI (reference sequence).

The J gene is TRBJ2-7, the V gene TRBV30; TRBD2 matches at 7 bases. CDR1 and CDR2 (germline): GTSNPN, SVGIG (reference sequence). CDR3 length: 13 residues. The V segment lost 1 base and the J segment 4 bases; nucleotides outside the gene matches: 4. The CDR3 DNA reads TGTGCCTGGAGTGGGGTTAGCGGGTACGAGCAGTACTTC. This sequence encodes CAWSGVSGYEQYF.

The J gene is TRBJ1-1, the V gene TRBV28, with a tentative D call TRBD1 (5 bases). This CDR3 comprises 14 residues. The V end lost 2 bases, the J end lost 7 bases, and 14 bases lay between the germline ends. CDR1 is MDHEN, CDR2 SYDVKM, per germline. CDR3 region: CASSLADNRGEAFF. DNA for the CDR3: TGTGCCAGCAGTTTAGCGGACAACCGTGGTGAAGCTTTCTTT.

V gene TRBV5-1 combines with J gene TRBJ2-2; perhaps TRBD2 as D (5 bases). Looked up from germline, CDR1 is SGHRS and CDR2 is YFSETQ. The CDR3 covers 17 residues. V lost 7 bases and J 5 bases, leaving 24 bases between the germline ends. The CDR3 here is CASHPKWNSDDTGELFF. CDR3 in DNA: TGCGCCAGCCACCCTAAGTGGAATAGCGATGATACCGGGGAGCTGTTTTTT. The full variable domain, in which reference TRBV5-1 and TRBJ2-2 provide the parts outside the CDR3, is KAGVTQTPRYLIKTRGQQVTLSCSPISGHRSVSWYQQTPGQGLQFLFEYFSETQRNKGNFPGRFSGRQFSNSRSEMNVSTLELGDSALYLCASHPKWNSDDTGELFFGEGSRLTVL.